This entry concerns a single T cell receptor beta chain. Its cognate antigen is unknown. These data are taken from a study of cytomegalovirus exposure and HLA in healthy donors. Study-wide points: Associated with HLA alleles at 0.05 false discovery rate in a later analysis were over 15,000 TCR beta sequences. Apart from CMV serostatus, no immune exposure information was available. When presence/absence was analysed, sequencing depth was taken to be roughly uniform across donors.

CDR3 size: 12 residues. V shed 3 bases and J shed 6 bases, with 8 bases lying between them. Germline V gene lookup returns CDR1 LNHDA and CDR2 SQIVND (reference sequence). Researchers ran the PCR with 60 Vbeta and 13 Jbeta primers. Here immunoSEQ multiplex PCR was the method, and the copy in TCRdb shows in-frame clones only, minus some. The repertoire holds under 200,000 clones, more than 70% seen once, with around 7.7% in the top ten. V is TRBV19 and J is TRBJ1-1; D gene unclear. This receptor was identified in a woman aged 40 to 50 in good health and CMV-seropositive. Sequenced material: PBMCs. The CDR3 protein is CASSIPPAEAFF. The CDR3 nucleotides are TGTGCCAGTAGTATTCCCCCGGCTGAAGCTTTCTTT.